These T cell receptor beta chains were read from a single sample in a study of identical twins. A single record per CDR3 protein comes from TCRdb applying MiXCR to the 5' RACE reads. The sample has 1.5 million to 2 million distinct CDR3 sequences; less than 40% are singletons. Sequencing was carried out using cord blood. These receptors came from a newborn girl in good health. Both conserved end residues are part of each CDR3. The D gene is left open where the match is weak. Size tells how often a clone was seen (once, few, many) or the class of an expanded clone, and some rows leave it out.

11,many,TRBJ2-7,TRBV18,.,TGTGCCAGCTCACCACAGAACGAGCAGTACTTC,CASSPQNEQYF
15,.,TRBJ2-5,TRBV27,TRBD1,TGTGCCAGCAGCCTTTACAGGGGCCCAAAAGAGACCCAGTACTTC,CASSLYRGPKETQYF
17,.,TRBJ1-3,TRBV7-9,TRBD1,TGTGCCAGCAGCTCTCCCCGGACAGGAAGCTCTGGAAACACCATATATTTT,CASSSPRTGSSGNTIYF
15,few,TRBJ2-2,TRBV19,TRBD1,TGTGCCAGTAGTCGGACAGGAGCGAACACCGGGGAGCTGTTTTTT,CASSRTGANTGELFF
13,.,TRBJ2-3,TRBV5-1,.,TGCGCCAGCACCTTAGGCGAAGGTTCTACGCAGTATTTT,CASTLGEGSTQYF
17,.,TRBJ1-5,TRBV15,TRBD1,TGTGCCACCAGCAGAGATCGTTCGGGACAGGTTAATCAGCCCCAGCATTTT,CATSRDRSGQVNQPQHF
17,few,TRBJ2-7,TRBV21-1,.,TGTGCCAGCAGCAAAGTGCCGGTAGCGGGGACTACCTACGAGCAGTACTTC,CASSKVPVAGTTYEQYF
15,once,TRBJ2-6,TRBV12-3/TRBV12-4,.,TGTGCCAGCAGCCAACGGGACTCTGGGGCCAACGTCCTGACTTTC,CASSQRDSGANVLTF
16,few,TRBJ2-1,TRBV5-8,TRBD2,TGTGCCAGCAGCGGCGGGACTAGCGGGATTGGTGAGGAGCAGTTCTTC,CASSGGTSGIGEEQFF
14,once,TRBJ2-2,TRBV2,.,TGTGCCAGCACGCCGCTAGGAAACACCGGGGAGCTGTTTTTT,CASTPLGNTGELFF
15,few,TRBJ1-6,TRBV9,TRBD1,TGTGCCAGCAGCGTTGACAGGGTCGGGAATTCACCCCTCCACTTT,CASSVDRVGNSPLHF
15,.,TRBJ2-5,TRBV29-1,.,TGCAGCGTTGACGGAACCCTATTACCCCAGGGGACCCAGTACTTC,CSVDGTLLPQGTQYF
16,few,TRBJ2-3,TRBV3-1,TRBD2,TGTGCCAGCAGCCAAGTCGGCGGGAGTGGGACAGATACGCAGTATTTT,CASSQVGGSGTDTQYF
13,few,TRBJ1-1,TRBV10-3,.,TGTGCCATCAGTGGAACAGGGCCCCATGGAGCTTTCTTT,CAISGTGPHGAFF
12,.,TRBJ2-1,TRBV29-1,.,TGCAGCGTTGAGGGCAGCTACAATGAGCAGTTCTTC,CSVEGSYNEQFF
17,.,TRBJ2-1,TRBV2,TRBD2,TGTGCCAGCAGTGACCGGGGGGCACTAGCGGGAGTGGTTAAGCAGTTCTTC,CASSDRGALAGVVKQFF
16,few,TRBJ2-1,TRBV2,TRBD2,TGTGCCAGCAGTACCGTAGCGGGGGGAGCCTACAATGAGCAGTTCTTC,CASSTVAGGAYNEQFF
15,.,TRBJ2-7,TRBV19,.,TGTGCCAGTAGTCCAAACGGACAGCCTACCTACGAGCAGTACTTC,CASSPNGQPTYEQYF
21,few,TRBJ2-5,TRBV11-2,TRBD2,TGTGCCAGCAGCTTACCCTTGGGGACTAGCGGGGGGGCCGGATATTTAGAGACCCAGTACTTC,CASSLPLGTSGGAGYLETQYF
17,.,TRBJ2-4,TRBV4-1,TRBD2,TGCGCCAGCAGCCAAGAGGTGGTAGCGGGGGGTTCAAGGGAGCAGTACTTC,CASSQEVVAGGSREQYF
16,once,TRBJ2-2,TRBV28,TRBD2,TGTGCCAGCAGCACCGCGGGGGGAGAGAACACCGGGGAGCTGTTTTTT,CASSTAGGENTGELFF
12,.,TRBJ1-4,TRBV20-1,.,TGCAGTTCATCAGGCGGTAATGAAAAACTGTTTTTT,CSSSGGNEKLFF
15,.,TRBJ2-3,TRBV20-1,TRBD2,TGCAGTGCCCCCGGGACTAGCGCATACGCAGATACGCAGTATTTT,CSAPGTSAYADTQYF
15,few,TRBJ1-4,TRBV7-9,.,TGTGCCAGCGCACCATTAGGGACGGGCTATGAAAAACTGTTTTTT,CASAPLGTGYEKLFF
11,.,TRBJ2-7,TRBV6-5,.,TGTGCCAGCAGTTCCATTTGGGAGCAGTACTTC,CASSSIWEQYF
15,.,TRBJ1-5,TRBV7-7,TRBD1,TGTGCCAGCAGCAAGGGACAGGGGCCTAATCAGCCCCAGCATTTT,CASSKGQGPNQPQHF
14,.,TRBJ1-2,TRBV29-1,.,TGCAGCGTTGGGAAGCAGACGGTGATCTATGGCTACACCTTC,CSVGKQTVIYGYTF
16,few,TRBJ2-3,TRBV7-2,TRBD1,TGTGCCAGCAGCTTAGCTGGACAGGTTAGCACAGATACGCAGTATTTT,CASSLAGQVSTDTQYF
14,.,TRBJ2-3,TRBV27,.,TGTGCCAGCAGCCCAGGACTATCAGCAGATACGCAGTATTTT,CASSPGLSADTQYF
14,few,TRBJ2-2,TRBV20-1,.,TGCAGTGCTAGAGATCCTGGGGGGACCGGGGAGCTGTTTTTT,CSARDPGGTGELFF
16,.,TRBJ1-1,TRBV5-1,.,TGTGCCAGCAGCTTGTTCGGCGAGGTTCAGGGAGGTGAAGCTTTCTTT,CASSLFGEVQGGEAFF
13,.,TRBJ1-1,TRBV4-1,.,TGCGCCAGCAGCCCTGTAAGGGGGACTGAAGCTTTCTTT,CASSPVRGTEAFF
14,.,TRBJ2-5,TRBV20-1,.,TGCAGTTTCCATCCCGGGGGACCAAAAGAGACCCAGTACTTC,CSFHPGGPKETQYF
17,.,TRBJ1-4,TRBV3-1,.,TGTGCCAGCAGCCAAGACTACACCAGGGTCATGGGTGAAAAACTGTTTTTT,CASSQDYTRVMGEKLFF
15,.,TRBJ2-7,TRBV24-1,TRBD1,TGTGCCACCACCCCGATGAGACAGGGAGCCACTGAGCAGTACTTC,CATTPMRQGATEQYF
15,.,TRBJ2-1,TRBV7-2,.,TGTGCCAGCAGCTCCCGGGACAACGTCTGGTCCGAGCAGTTCTTC,CASSSRDNVWSEQFF
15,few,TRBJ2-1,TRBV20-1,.,TGCAGTGCTAGAGATAGAATAGCCCCCTACAATGAGCAGTTCTTC,CSARDRIAPYNEQFF
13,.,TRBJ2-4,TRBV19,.,TGTGCCAGTAGTCCCTCGGACAAAAACATTCAGTACTTC,CASSPSDKNIQYF
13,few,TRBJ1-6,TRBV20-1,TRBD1,TGCAGTGCCTTTCGGGACAGGGGCTCACCCCTCCACTTT,CSAFRDRGSPLHF
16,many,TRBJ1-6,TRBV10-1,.,TGCGCCAGCAGTGATGGTGTCAGGGGTGAGAATTCACCCCTCCACTTT,CASSDGVRGENSPLHF
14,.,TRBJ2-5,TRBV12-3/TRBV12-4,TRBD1,TGTGCCAGCAGTTTCAAGAGGGGGCGGGTTGAGCAGTACTTC,CASSFKRGRVEQYF
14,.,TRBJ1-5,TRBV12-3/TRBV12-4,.,TGTGCCAGCAGGGACACCTATAGCGATCAGCCCCAGCATTTT,CASRDTYSDQPQHF
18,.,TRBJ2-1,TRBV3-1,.,TGTGCCAGCAGCCAAGATAGGGGGCGGGGGCGTAGATACAATGAGCAGTTCTTC,CASSQDRGRGRRYNEQFF
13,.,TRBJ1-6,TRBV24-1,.,TGTGCCACCAGTGGTCGGTATAATTCACCCCTCCACTTT,CATSGRYNSPLHF
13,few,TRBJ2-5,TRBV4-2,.,TGTGCCAGCAGCCAAGAAAAACAAGAGACCCAGTACTTC,CASSQEKQETQYF
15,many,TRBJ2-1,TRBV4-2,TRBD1,TGTGCCAGCAGCCAAGAGGGACAGGTCTACAATGAGCAGTTCTTC,CASSQEGQVYNEQFF
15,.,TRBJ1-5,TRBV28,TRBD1,TGTGCCAGCAGTTATAACAGGGGTCCTAATCAGCCCCAGCATTTT,CASSYNRGPNQPQHF
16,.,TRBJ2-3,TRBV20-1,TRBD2,TGCAGTGCTAGGCGGGGCGGGGGGGCAAGCACAGATACGCAGTATTTT,CSARRGGGASTDTQYF
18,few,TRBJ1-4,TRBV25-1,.,TGTGCCAGCAGTGAATGGTTGATGGGGGGCGCCCTTAATGAAAAACTGTTTTTT,CASSEWLMGGALNEKLFF
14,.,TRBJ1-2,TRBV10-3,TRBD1,TGTGCCATCAGTGCGGCAGGGGGCTTTGATGGCTACACCTTC,CAISAAGGFDGYTF
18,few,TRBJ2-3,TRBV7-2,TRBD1,TGTGCCAGCAGCTTAGTTTTTGCGGCAGGGGGTCAGACAGATACGCAGTATTTT,CASSLVFAAGGQTDTQYF
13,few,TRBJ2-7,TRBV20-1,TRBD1,TGCAGTGCTCGCCGGGACAGGCGCGACGAGCAGTACTTC,CSARRDRRDEQYF
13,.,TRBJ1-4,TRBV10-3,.,TGTGCCATCAAGGAGGGGGCTAATGAAAAACTGTTTTTT,CAIKEGANEKLFF
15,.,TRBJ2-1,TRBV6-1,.,TGTGCCAGCAGTCCGTGGACAGTGCGGGACCACGAGCAGTTCTTC,CASSPWTVRDHEQFF
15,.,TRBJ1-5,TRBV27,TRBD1,TGTGCCAGCAGGACAGGGCGGAACACTATCTACCCCCAGCATTTT,CASRTGRNTIYPQHF
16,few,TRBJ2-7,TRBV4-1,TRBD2,TGCGCCAGCAGCCAAGATATCAGCGGGAGGGCGTACGAGCAGTACTTC,CASSQDISGRAYEQYF
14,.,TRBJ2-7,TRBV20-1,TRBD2,TGCAGTGCAGGCAGCGGGAGAGGCGCCTACGAGCAGTACTTC,CSAGSGRGAYEQYF
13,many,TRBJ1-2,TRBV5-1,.,TGTGCCAGCAGCTTGGACGGTGGAGGTGGCTACACCTTC,CASSLDGGGGYTF
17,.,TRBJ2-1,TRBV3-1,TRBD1,TGTGCCAGCAGCCGACTATATCCCCAGGGGGTTTACAATGAGCAGTTCTTC,CASSRLYPQGVYNEQFF
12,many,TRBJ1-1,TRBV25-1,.,TGTGCCAGCAGTGAATACAACACTGAAGCTTTCTTT,CASSEYNTEAFF